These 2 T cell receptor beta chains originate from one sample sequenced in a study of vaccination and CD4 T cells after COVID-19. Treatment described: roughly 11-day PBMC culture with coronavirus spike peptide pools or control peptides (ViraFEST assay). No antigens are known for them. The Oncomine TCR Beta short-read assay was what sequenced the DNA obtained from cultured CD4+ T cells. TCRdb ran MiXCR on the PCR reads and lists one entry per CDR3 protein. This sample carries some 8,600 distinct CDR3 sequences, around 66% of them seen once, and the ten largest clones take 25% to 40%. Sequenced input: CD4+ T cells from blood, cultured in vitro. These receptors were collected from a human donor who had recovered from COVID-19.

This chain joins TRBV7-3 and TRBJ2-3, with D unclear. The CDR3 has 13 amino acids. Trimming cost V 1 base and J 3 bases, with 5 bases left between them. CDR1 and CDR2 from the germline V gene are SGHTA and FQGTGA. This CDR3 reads CASSLKGTDTQYF. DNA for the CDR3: TGTGCCAGCAGCTTAAAAGGGACAGATACGCAGTATTTT. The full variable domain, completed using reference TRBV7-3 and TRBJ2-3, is GAGVSQTPSNKVTEKGKYVELRCDPISGHTALYWYRQSLGQGPEFLIYFQGTGAADDSGLPNDRFFAVRPEGSVSTLKIQRTERGDSAVYLCASSLKGTDTQYFGPGTRLTVL.

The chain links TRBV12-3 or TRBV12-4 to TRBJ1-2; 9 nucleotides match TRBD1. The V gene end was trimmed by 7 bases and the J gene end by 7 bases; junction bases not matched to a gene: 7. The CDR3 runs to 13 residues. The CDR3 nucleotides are TGTGCCAGCACCCCAGACAGGGGGGGTGGCTACACCTTC. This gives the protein CASTPDRGGGYTF.